The clone carrying this TCR beta chain was seen a few times. No antigen is known for it. This CDR3 has 15 amino acids. V lost 2 bases to trimming and J lost 2 bases, with 12 bases between them. The data belong to a study of early T cells in non-severe SARS-CoV-2 infection. In the study overall: Sequenced material consisted of bulk RNA (from unsorted whole blood), and chains were unpaired. Study-level results: The VDJdb matching leaned toward anti-spike CD8 responses and overlooked private and CD4 specificities.

The library protocol tagged individual cDNA molecules with unique molecular identifiers. TCRdb independently ran MiXCR on the 5' RACE reads; one entry per CDR3 protein. The profile covers 77,000 or so distinct CDR3 sequences, with about 15% appearing a single time and 3% to 4.5% taken by the ten largest. The chain has TRBV12-3 or TRBV12-4 and TRBJ2-5, with D perhaps matching TRBD1 or TRBD2 (5 bases each). This sample comprised whole blood, obtained at baseline. The TCR sequence derives from an adult who was a healthcare worker with PCR-confirmed SARS-CoV-2 infection or an uninfected control (not recorded which). The CDR3 spells CASSLSRDDQETQYF. CDR3 nucleotides: TGTGCCAGCAGTTTATCCCGGGACGATCAAGAGACCCAGTACTTC.